These T cell receptor beta chains were read from a single sample in a study of blood T cells in healthy people across ages. TCRdb re-called the 5' RACE reads with MiXCR, one entry per CDR3 protein. The data hold roughly 2 million distinct CDR3 sequences, with just under 50% observed a single time. Sequences were obtained from blood. These receptors were taken from a woman aged 40 to 55 in good health. Both conserved end residues are part of each CDR3. D genes are given only for firm matches. The listing skips clone size in some rows; elsewhere it reads once, few, many or a size class.

j_call d_call clone_size v_call cdr3_aa cdr3_nt
TRBJ2-1 TRBD2 NA TRBV15 CATSTTPGGGMEFF TGTGCCACCAGCACTACCCCTGGGGGGGGTATGGAGTTCTTC
TRBJ2-5 TRBD2 NA TRBV5-5 CASSSIMTSGQETQYF TGTGCCAGCAGCTCAATTATGACTAGCGGCCAAGAGACCCAGTACTTC
TRBJ2-3 NA NA TRBV7-2 CASSLSAGAGGRNTQYF TGTGCCAGCAGCTTATCGGCTGGGGCGGGTGGTAGAAATACGCAGTATTTT
TRBJ2-5 TRBD1 NA TRBV29-1 CSVAKQGAAETQYF TGCAGCGTTGCAAAACAGGGGGCGGCGGAGACCCAGTACTTC
TRBJ2-1 TRBD2 NA TRBV15 CATRRESGGYNEQFF TGTGCCACCAGACGAGAGAGCGGGGGATACAATGAGCAGTTCTTC
TRBJ1-4 NA NA TRBV4-2 CASSRTDSSYEKLFF TGTGCCAGCAGTCGCACAGACAGCTCCTATGAAAAACTGTTTTTT
TRBJ2-1 NA few TRBV28 CASSFRPQFF TGTGCCAGCAGTTTCCGACCCCAGTTCTTC
TRBJ1-4 TRBD1 NA TRBV29-1 CSAIQGSNEKLFF TGCAGCGCGATACAGGGGTCTAATGAAAAACTGTTTTTT
TRBJ2-1 NA NA TRBV5-1 CASSLPSAYNEQFF TGCGCCAGCAGCCTCCCGTCCGCCTACAATGAGCAGTTCTTC
TRBJ2-5 NA NA TRBV20-1 CSARDRGYQETQYF TGCAGTGCTAGAGATCGGGGCTACCAAGAGACCCAGTACTTC
TRBJ2-3 TRBD2 NA TRBV10-2 CASSEVRLAGEPDTQYF TGCGCCAGCAGTGAGGTCAGACTAGCGGGGGAGCCAGATACGCAGTATTTT
TRBJ1-4 TRBD1 few TRBV6-5 CASRATGGETRLFF TGTGCCAGCAGGGCGACAGGGGGCGAGACCAGACTGTTTTTT
TRBJ1-1 NA NA TRBV27 CASSGSLRTEAFF TGTGCCAGCAGCGGAAGTCTTAGGACTGAAGCTTTCTTT
TRBJ1-4 NA few TRBV20-1 CSAGSAGRTNEKLFF TGCAGTGCGGGCTCAGCGGGGCGAACTAATGAAAAACTGTTTTTT
TRBJ2-1 TRBD1 NA TRBV20-1 CSARDRDRGWNEQFF TGCAGTGCTAGAGATCGGGACAGGGGATGGAATGAGCAGTTCTTC
TRBJ2-1 TRBD2 NA TRBV12-3/TRBV12-4 CASSLITSDGGYNEQFF TGTGCCAGCAGTTTAATTACTAGCGACGGTGGGTACAATGAGCAGTTCTTC
TRBJ2-1 NA few TRBV29-1 CSVEDGGDRGAAVQFF TGCAGCGTTGAAGATGGAGGGGATAGGGGAGCGGCGGTGCAGTTCTTC
TRBJ2-2 TRBD1 NA TRBV5-5 CASSRTHRGATGELFF TGTGCCAGCAGCCGAACCCACAGGGGTGCCACCGGGGAGCTGTTTTTT
TRBJ1-2 NA few TRBV15 CATSRALANYGYTF TGTGCCACCAGCAGAGCGCTAGCTAACTATGGCTACACCTTC
TRBJ2-3 NA NA TRBV12-3/TRBV12-4 CASSLGERVVTDTQYF TGTGCCAGCAGTTTGGGGGAAAGAGTGGTGACAGATACGCAGTATTTT
TRBJ2-3 TRBD1 NA TRBV15 CATRTTGGMADTQYF TGTGCCACCAGGACAACAGGGGGAATGGCAGATACGCAGTATTTT
TRBJ2-7 NA NA TRBV4-3 CASSQDSSGPSSYEQYF TGCGCCAGCAGCCAAGATAGCAGCGGACCGAGCTCCTACGAGCAGTACTTC
TRBJ1-6 TRBD1 once TRBV29-1 CSVTSGQGAESPLHF TGCAGCGTTACATCGGGACAGGGGGCTGAATCACCCCTCCACTTT
TRBJ2-3 TRBD2 NA TRBV3-1 CASSQAWGLQRTDTQYF TGTGCCAGCAGCCAAGCTTGGGGACTACAACGCACAGATACGCAGTATTTT
TRBJ1-2 NA NA TRBV20-1 CSARDEVVNYGYTF TGCAGTGCTAGAGATGAGGTGGTTAACTATGGCTACACCTTC
TRBJ2-1 TRBD2 NA TRBV27 CASSLSAGEWYGEQFF TGTGCCAGCAGTTTATCAGCGGGGGAATGGTACGGAGAGCAGTTCTTC
TRBJ2-1 NA NA TRBV4-1 CASSQEPGEQFF TGCGCCAGCAGCCAAGAACCGGGTGAGCAGTTCTTC
TRBJ2-7 TRBD2 few TRBV28 CASRIAGGPSPYEQYF TGTGCCAGTCGAATAGCGGGGGGGCCTTCCCCCTACGAGCAGTACTTC
TRBJ1-1 NA NA TRBV15 CATSRGGIGEAFF TGTGCCACCAGCAGAGGCGGAATCGGGGAAGCTTTCTTT
TRBJ2-5 TRBD2 few TRBV6-5 CASSRDWTSGAETQYF TGTGCCAGCAGCCGGGACTGGACTAGCGGGGCGGAGACCCAGTACTTC
TRBJ2-3 NA NA TRBV4-2 CASSQDERDRYF TGTGCCAGCAGCCAAGACGAACGCGATAGGTATTTT
TRBJ2-1 NA NA TRBV6-2/TRBV6-3 CASSYFVLLSSYNEQFF TGTGCCAGCAGTTACTTTGTTCTGTTGAGCTCCTACAATGAGCAGTTCTTC
TRBJ1-5 TRBD1 few TRBV12-3/TRBV12-4 CASSRDRTNQPQHF TGTGCCAGCAGCCGGGACAGAACCAATCAGCCCCAGCATTTT
TRBJ1-4 TRBD1 NA TRBV20-1 CSASDRVGEKLFF TGCAGTGCTAGCGACAGGGTTGGTGAAAAACTGTTTTTT
TRBJ1-1 NA NA TRBV20-1 CSATTDTEAFF TGCAGTGCTACGACAGACACTGAAGCTTTCTTT
TRBJ2-7 NA NA TRBV5-1 CASSLGPGATAYLYEQYF TGCGCCAGCAGCCTAGGCCCTGGGGCGACCGCATACCTTTACGAGCAGTACTTC
TRBJ1-6 NA few TRBV20-1 CSAREGFDNSPLHF TGCAGTGCTAGAGAGGGGTTCGATAATTCACCCCTCCACTTT
TRBJ2-1 NA NA TRBV4-1 CASSLRDNNNEQFF TGCGCCAGCAGCCTTAGGGACAACAACAATGAGCAGTTCTTC
TRBJ1-6 TRBD1 NA TRBV5-6 CASSFRDRLNSPLHF TGTGCCAGCAGCTTCCGGGACAGGCTGAATTCACCCCTCCACTTT
TRBJ2-1 NA few TRBV29-1 CSAVGASSSYNEQFF TGCAGCGCTGTTGGGGCATCAAGCTCCTACAATGAGCAGTTCTTC